Listed here are 14 T cell receptor beta chains from one sample, sequenced in a study of post-analysis software for immune sequencing data. No cognate antigen is known for these TCRs. Study results and caveats: In patients, about 5 TRBV segments were more frequent than in controls, with TRBV5-6, TRBV5-1 and TRBV20-1 among them.

cDNA libraries for TCR beta contained unique molecular identifiers. TCRdb ran MiXCR on the PCR reads and lists one entry per CDR3 protein. Of approximately 360,000 distinct CDR3 sequences in the sample, around 37% were seen once. Input material: blood. The receptors shown here come from a girl between 10 and 17 years old with multiple sclerosis.

The CDR3 coding sequence is TGCGCCAGCAGCCTCGCCCCGGGGGGAGATACGCAGTATTTT. Its protein product is CASSLAPGGDTQYF. The V gene is TRBV5-1, the J gene TRBJ2-3, with TRBD2 matching 7 bases. The germline gives CDR1 SGHRS, CDR2 YFSETQ. CDR3 size: 14 residues. V was clipped by 4 bases and J by 5 bases; unmatched bases: 7. The variable domain in full, completed from reference TRBV5-1 and TRBJ2-3, reads KAGVTQTPRYLIKTRGQQVTLSCSPISGHRSVSWYQQTPGQGLQFLFEYFSETQRNKGNFPGRFSGRQFSNSRSEMNVSTLELGDSALYLCASSLAPGGDTQYFGPGTRLTVL.

This clonotype was seen many times. The chain recombines TRBV27 with TRBJ2-7; D possibly matches TRBD1 or TRBD2 (5 bases each). Germline lookup yields CDR1 MNHEY and CDR2 SMNVEV (reference sequence). V lost 8 bases and J 1 base, leaving 15 bases between the germline ends. This CDR3 has 14 residues. The CDR3 bases are TGTGCCAGCCGGGGCTTTACCGATTCCTACGAGCAGTACTTC. This translates into CASRGFTDSYEQYF.

This rearrangement joins TRBV5-6 to TRBJ1-1; D call uncertain. CDR1 SGHDT and CDR2 YYEEEE come from the germline V gene. Trimming stripped 2 bases from V and 5 bases from J, with 13 bases between. CDR3 length equals 14 residues. CDR3 in amino acids: CASSLRPQTTEAFF. The CDR3 DNA reads as TGTGCCAGCAGCTTAAGGCCACAGACAACTGAAGCTTTCTTT.

The chain joins TRBV6-4 to TRBJ2-1, with D possibly matching TRBD1 (6 bases). The CDR3 has 14 residues. Germline assignment: CDR1 MRHNA and CDR2 SNTAGT. Trimming took off 2 bases at V and 7 bases at J, with 12 bases between the two ends. The CDR3 region is CASSDPRQGNEQFF. The CDR3 DNA sequence: TGTGCCAGCAGTGACCCCAGGCAGGGGAATGAGCAGTTCTTC.

V and J are TRBV5-1 and TRBJ2-7; tentative D call: TRBD1 (6 bases). The V end lost 1 base, the J end lost 10 bases, and 21 bases lay between the germline ends. CDR3 length: 15 amino acids. The germline gives CDR1 SGHRS, CDR2 YFSETQ. Here the CDR3 reads CASSLKVGTPGTQYF. CDR3 nucleotides: TGCGCCAGCAGCTTGAAGGTCGGGACACCCGGCACCCAGTACTTC.

This chain links TRBV20-1 with TRBJ1-1, with 12 nucleotides matching TRBD1. CDR1 DFQATT and CDR2 SNEGSKA come from the germline V gene (reference sequence). CDR3 size: 18 residues. V dropped 1 base and J dropped 4; count of bases not matched to a gene: 13. The DNA for the CDR3 is TGCAGTGCTAGAGCTTTTTCGGGACAGGGGGCTTTGGGCACTGAAGCTTTCTTT. Encoded protein: CSARAFSGQGALGTEAFF.

The chain uses TRBV12-3 or TRBV12-4 and TRBJ1-2; maybe TRBD1 (5 bases). This CDR3 contains 14 residues. Deletions cut 6 bases from V and 4 bases from J, with 15 bases between. The CDR3 region is CASSPIRDGYGYTF. Written as DNA, the CDR3 is TGTGCCAGCAGCCCGATCAGGGATGGCTATGGCTACACCTTC.

Turning to this clonotype: The junction departs from the called germline gene at one end, perhaps through a read error. The V and J genes are TRBV13 and TRBJ2-3; D may correspond to TRBD1 or TRBD2 (5 bases each). Germline V gene lookup returns CDR1 PRHDT and CDR2 FYEKMQ (reference sequence). The CDR3 contains 14 residues. In nucleotides, the CDR3 is TGTGCCAGCAGCCCGCGGGCTAGCACAGGTACGCAGTATTTT. Translation: CASSPRASTGTQYF.

This clonotype occurred a few times. The chain recombines TRBV20-1 with TRBJ2-5; D may match TRBD1 or TRBD2 (7 bases each). This CDR3 region has 15 residues. CDR1 and CDR2 (germline): DFQATT, SNEGSKA (reference sequence). V gave up 3 bases and J gave up 3 bases, with 17 bases separating them. The CDR3 here is CSASATTGTKETQYF. CDR3 in DNA: TGCAGTGCTAGTGCGACGACAGGGACTAAAGAGACCCAGTACTTC.

The chain employs TRBV12-3 or TRBV12-4 and TRBJ1-2, with D tentatively TRBD1 (5 bases). This CDR3 spans 14 amino acids. With 3 bases removed from V and 5 bases from J, the gap between germline ends came to 13 bases. Written as DNA, the CDR3 is TGTGCCAGCAGTTTTGCAGGGCGACCTTATGGCTACACCTTC. This codes for CASSFAGRPYGYTF.

This clonotype appeared a single time. V usage is TRBV7-2 and J usage is TRBJ2-1, with D possibly matching TRBD2 (5 bases). There are 16 residues in the CDR3. Germline CDR1 SGHTA, CDR2 FQGNSA. The V end lost 5 bases, the J end lost 1 base, and 15 bases lay between the germline ends. As DNA, the CDR3 is TGTGCCAGCAGCAAAAATCCGGGGATTTCCTACAATGAGCAGTTCTTC. Its protein product is CASSKNPGISYNEQFF.

This clonotype turned up a few times. The chain has TRBV12-3 or TRBV12-4 and TRBJ2-7; D remains ambiguous. The J call may not be correct, given that the DNA end is closer to TRBJ2-5. CDR3 length: 13 residues. DNA for the CDR3: TGTGCCAGCAGCCTAGACCCTGGGGAGACCCAGTACTTC. It encodes CASSLDPGETQYF.

This clonotype was recorded a few times. This chain joins TRBV2 and TRBJ1-6; 8 bases align to TRBD1. Germline assignment: CDR1 SNHLY and CDR2 FYNNEI. With 4 bases clipped from V and 0 bases from J, the junction kept 5 bases outside the gene matches. This CDR3 is 17 amino acids long. CDR3 sequence reads: CASSGRTGSSYNSPLHF. The DNA for the CDR3 is TGTGCCAGCAGTGGTAGGACAGGGAGCTCCTATAATTCACCCCTCCACTTT.

This clonotype has more than one count but fewer than ten. This chain uses TRBV7-3 with TRBJ2-4; 8 bases align to TRBD2. The trim removed 2 bases at V and 6 bases at J, leaving 6 bases unmatched. Germline CDR1 and CDR2: SGHTA and FQGTGA. This CDR3 has 15 amino acids. The CDR3, as DNA: TGTGCCAGCAGCTTAGCGGGGGGAGATGTAAACATTCAGTACTTC. This codes for CASSLAGGDVNIQYF.